The clone carrying this TCR beta chain was seen a handful of times. Time point: 2014-2015 season, 7 days after vaccination. These data come from a study of follicular helper T cells after annual influenza vaccination. Using immunoSEQ multiplex PCR, the repertoire was profiled, and TCRdb retains in-frame clones only, with some absent. Here the sample spans some 3,900 clones, more than 75% being singletons. CDR1 SGHKS and CDR2 YYEKEE come from the germline V gene (reference sequence). The CDR3 has 14 residues. V was trimmed by 2 bases and J by 7 bases, leaving 10 bases between them. The sample consisted of CXCR5- memory CD4+ T cells sorted from blood, taken 7 days after influenza vaccination. This clonotype originated in an adult who received the influenza vaccine. V usage is TRBV5-5 and J usage is TRBJ1-6, with D uncertain. The chain's CDR3 is CASSFLAINSPLHF. The CDR3 region has the DNA TGTGCCAGCAGCTTTTTGGCTATCAATTCACCCCTCCACTTT.